The next 15 T cell receptor beta chains were all read from a single sample in a study of response to subunit inactivated influenza vaccine. One entry per CDR3 protein, called by TCRdb with MiXCR from the RT-PCR reads. The sample has a few hundred thousand distinct CDR3 sequences, 14% seen once. The sequenced sample was PBMCs from blood, obtained about 11 days after vaccination. The origin of the receptors is a man aged 45 to 65 who received an inactivated influenza vaccine.

This chain joins TRBV3-1 and TRBJ2-1; the match to TRBD2 covers 7 bases. Unmatched junction bases numbered 12, after V lost 0 bases and J lost 4 bases. There are 18 residues in the CDR3. Looked up from germline, CDR1 is LGHDT and CDR2 is YNNKEL (reference sequence). The CDR3 DNA reads as TGTGCCAGCAGCCAAGACGCTCTAGCGGCAATTGGATACAATGAGCAGTTCTTC. Translating it yields CASSQDALAAIGYNEQFF.

This chain uses TRBV5-8 with TRBJ2-1, with 7 bases that match TRBD1. Unmatched junction bases numbered 5, after V lost 5 bases and J lost 6 bases. Germline loops: CDR1 SGHTS, CDR2 YDEGEE. The CDR3 sequence is 13 residues long. The CDR3 sequence: CASRETGFNEQFF. The CDR3 coding sequence is TGTGCCAGCAGAGAGACAGGGTTCAATGAGCAGTTCTTC.

The chain has TRBV18 and TRBJ2-3; a possible D gene is TRBD2 (5 bases). V gave up 3 bases and J gave up 3 bases, with 13 bases separating them. The CDR3 contains 15 residues. Germline V lookup: CDR1 KGHSH, CDR2 LQKENI. The CDR3 DNA sequence: TGTGCCAGCTCACCCCGTAGCGTCTTGACAGATACGCAGTATTTT. Amino acid sequence: CASSPRSVLTDTQYF.

V is TRBV13 and J is TRBJ2-3; D is uncertain. CDR1 is PRHDT and CDR2 is FYEKMQ in the germline V gene (reference sequence). CDR3 length: 13 residues. Trimming removed 7 bases at V and 2 bases at J, with 10 bases between. The DNA of the CDR3 is TGTGCCAGCACCGCGATTTCCACAGATACGCAGTATTTT. It specifies CASTAISTDTQYF.

This clonotype showed up just a few times. V and J are TRBV27 and TRBJ2-3, with 10 bases aligning to TRBD2. The CDR3 sequence is 16 residues long. V was pared by 7 bases and J by 4 bases, with 11 bases of the junction left unmatched. Looked up from germline, CDR1 is MNHEY and CDR2 is SMNVEV (reference sequence). CDR3 DNA: TGTGCCAGCACCTCGGGTGCTAGCGGGAGAGCAGATACGCAGTATTTT. Protein product: CASTSGASGRADTQYF.

This chain links TRBV10-3 with TRBJ2-5, with 7 bases matching TRBD1. V was clipped by 2 bases and J by 1 base; unmatched bases: 13. There are 18 residues in the CDR3. Germline lookup yields CDR1 ENHRY and CDR2 SYGVKD. The chain's CDR3 is CAISEKGAGSLPQETQYF. For the CDR3, the DNA is TGTGCCATCAGTGAGAAGGGGGCGGGTTCGCTACCCCAAGAGACCCAGTACTTC.

V is TRBV4-3 and J is TRBJ2-7; D possibly corresponds to TRBD2 (6 bases). The CDR3 consists of 13 residues. V lost 2 bases and J lost 6, with 11 bases in between. Germline V CDR1 and CDR2: LGHNA, YSLEER. The CDR3 DNA follows: TGCGCCAGCAGCCAATTCGGGGGAGGCGAGCAGTACTTC. As protein: CASSQFGGGEQYF.

This clonotype came up a few times. The chain has TRBV24-1 and TRBJ2-3, with D tentatively TRBD1 (8 bases). The V end was cut by 4 bases, the J end by 4 bases, with 17 bases between. CDR3 length: 16 residues. In germline, CDR1 is KGHDR, CDR2 SFDVKD. Written as DNA, the CDR3 is TGTGCCACCAGTGACTCACGGACAGGGAGGGCAGATACGCAGTATTTT. Translation: CATSDSRTGRADTQYF.

The rearrangement joins TRBV24-1 to TRBJ2-5; 10 nucleotides agree with TRBD1. With V trimmed by 1 base and J by 1 base, 2 bases remained unmatched. Germline V gives CDR1 KGHDR, CDR2 SFDVKD. The CDR3 extends over 16 amino acids. The CDR3 DNA reads TGTGCCACCAGTGATTTAAGACAGGGGGCCCAAGAGACCCAGTACTTC. This codes for CATSDLRQGAQETQYF.

The chain recombines TRBV14 with TRBJ2-7; TRBD2 is a possible D gene (6 bases). This CDR3 is 16 amino acids long. Per germline, CDR1 SGHDN and CDR2 FVKESK. The V end lost 4 bases, the J end lost 5 bases, and 21 bases lay between the germline ends. CDR3 region: CASSPFWAGILDEQYF. The CDR3 DNA is TGTGCCAGCAGCCCTTTTTGGGCGGGGATTCTCGACGAGCAGTACTTC.

This clonotype appeared a few times. V is TRBV11-2 and J is TRBJ1-4; D gene unclear. Trimming pared 5 bases from V and 2 bases from J, leaving 9 bases between. The CDR3 sequence is 14 residues long. From germline, CDR1 is SGHAT and CDR2 FQNNGV. CDR3 nucleotide sequence: TGTGCCAGCAGCCTTGAGTTTACTAATGAAAAACTGTTTTTT. Amino acids: CASSLEFTNEKLFF.

The table lists this clonotype with a few counts. The chain joins TRBV20-1 to TRBJ2-1; either TRBD1 or TRBD2 may fit D (6 bases each). V dropped 3 bases and J dropped 0 bases, with 12 bases sitting between them. This CDR3 contains 15 residues. Germline assignment: CDR1 DFQATT and CDR2 SNEGSKA (reference sequence). CDR3 coding DNA: TGCAGTGCTAGTAGGGGGGCCCGCTCCTACAATGAGCAGTTCTTC. This sequence encodes CSASRGARSYNEQFF.

This clonotype appeared a few times. The rearrangement joins TRBV20-1 to TRBJ1-2; D unclear. CDR1 is DFQATT, CDR2 SNEGSKA, per germline (reference sequence). This CDR3 contains 13 residues. V lost 3 bases and J lost 2, with 10 bases in between. CDR3 nucleotides: TGCAGTGCTAGGGAGACCGAAAACTATGGCTACACCTTC. Protein sequence: CSARETENYGYTF.

This chain uses TRBV27 with TRBJ1-1; D might be TRBD1 (6 bases). The CDR3 has 14 residues. Germline V lookup: CDR1 MNHEY, CDR2 SMNVEV (reference sequence). V was trimmed by 6 bases and J by 4 bases, leaving 15 bases between them. As DNA, the CDR3 is TGTGCCAGCAGATTTACAGGGAGGGGCACTGAAGCTTTCTTT. This gives the protein CASRFTGRGTEAFF.

This clonotype was seen more than once but under ten times. The chain recombines TRBV12-3 or TRBV12-4 with TRBJ1-2, with no clear D. Trimming removed 4 bases at V and 7 bases at J, with 16 bases between. CDR3 length: 14 amino acids. CDR3 DNA sequence: TGTGCCAGCAGTTCAAACCTAGAATCAGGTGGCTACACCTTC. As protein: CASSSNLESGGYTF.